The entry below describes one T cell receptor beta chain. The data belong to a study of blood T cell repertoires in COVID-19. Generated by immunoSEQ multiplex PCR, the TCRdb table keeps only in-frame clones and is missing some. This table has over 20,000 clones, 75% to 90% appearing once. CDR1 is SNHLY and CDR2 is FYNNEI in the germline V gene. V was clipped by 2 bases and J by 4 bases, with 11 bases between them. The CDR3 consists of 14 residues. Sequencing was carried out using peripheral blood. The receptor was isolated from a man between 65 and 85 years old with active COVID-19. The chain has TRBV2 and TRBJ1-2, with D perhaps matching TRBD1 (5 bases). CDR3 protein: CASSETGLGYGYTF. DNA for the CDR3: TGTGCCAGCAGTGAAACAGGTTTGGGCTATGGCTACACCTTC.